One and the same sample provided the 8 T cell receptor beta chains below, sequenced in a study of blood T cell repertoires in COVID-19. Measured with immunoSEQ multiplex PCR; TCRdb has only the in-frame clones, and not every one. The sample holds 250,000 to 300,000 clones, 70% to 90% seen once. Sequenced material: peripheral blood. The receptors were gathered from a woman between 70 and 85 years old with acute or convalescent COVID-19.

This clone has only a few counts. The chain uses TRBV2 and TRBJ2-7; perhaps TRBD2 as D (6 bases). The CDR3 contains 13 residues. The V and J ends lost 4 bases and 3 bases respectively, with 10 bases between them. Per germline, CDR1 SNHLY and CDR2 FYNNEI. The CDR3 reads CASSAGENYEQYF. CDR3 nucleotides: TGTGCCAGCAGTGCGGGGGAAAACTACGAGCAGTACTTC.

The chain recombines TRBV20-1 with TRBJ1-1; D is undetermined. In germline, CDR1 is DFQATT, CDR2 SNEGSKA (reference sequence). V was clipped by 6 bases and J by 4 bases, with 9 bases between them. There are 11 residues in the CDR3. The DNA for the CDR3 is TGCAGTGCCGTCCGGGGCACTGAAGCTTTCTTT. Amino acid sequence: CSAVRGTEAFF.

The chain carries TRBV5-1 and TRBJ2-7; possible D gene TRBD2, 7 bases. Germline CDR1 and CDR2: SGHRS and YFSETQ. V shed 5 bases and J shed 3 bases, with 18 bases lying between them. The CDR3 runs 15 residues. CDR3 region: CASRLREAGDYEQYF. CDR3 bases: TGCGCCAGCAGACTCCGGGAGGCAGGGGACTACGAGCAGTACTTC.

The chain is built from TRBV11-2 and TRBJ2-3; D is possibly TRBD1 (6 bases). CDR1 is SGHAT and CDR2 is FQNNGV in the germline V gene. This CDR3 spans 14 amino acids. The ends were cut back, 5 bases at V and 4 bases at J, with 13 bases in the middle. The CDR3 DNA reads as TGTGCCAGCAGCGGGAACAGGGCCCCAGATACGCAGTATTTT. Translated, it gives CASSGNRAPDTQYF.

J is TRBJ1-5 and V is TRBV7-9, with D possibly being TRBD1 (6 bases). The CDR3 length is 12 residues. V was pared by 2 bases and J by 10 bases, with 9 bases between. Germline-derived CDR1 and CDR2 are SEHNR and FQNEAQ (reference sequence). The CDR3 DNA reads as TGTGCCAGCAGCTTAAGGGGGAACCCCCAGCATTTT. It codes for CASSLRGNPQHF.

The chain is built from TRBV19 and TRBJ1-2, with D uncertain. V dropped 4 bases and J dropped 2 bases, with 11 bases sitting between them. Germline values: CDR1 LNHDA, CDR2 SQIVND (reference sequence). This CDR3 is built from 14 residues. CDR3 coding DNA: TGTGCCAGTAGTACGTGGAGGGTCAACTATGGCTACACCTTC. Amino acids: CASSTWRVNYGYTF.

This clone was counted only a few times. The chain uses TRBV7-9 and TRBJ2-5; 12 nucleotides agree with TRBD2. The ends lost 0 bases at V and 4 bases at J; junction bases unmatched: 6. The CDR3 is 17 amino acids. The V gene's germline CDR1 is SEHNR and CDR2 FQNEAQ (reference sequence). CDR3 loop: CASSLAGTSGFIETQYF. CDR3 coding DNA: TGTGCCAGCAGCTTAGCCGGGACTAGCGGGTTTATAGAGACCCAGTACTTC.

This clone has just one count. The chain employs TRBV12-3 or TRBV12-4 and TRBJ1-2; no clear D. This CDR3 has 13 amino acids. Trimming pared 6 bases from V and 7 bases from J, leaving 15 bases between. CDR3 in DNA: TGTGCCAGCAGCCCCGCGTCGTACCTTGGCTACACCTTC. Translated, it gives CASSPASYLGYTF.